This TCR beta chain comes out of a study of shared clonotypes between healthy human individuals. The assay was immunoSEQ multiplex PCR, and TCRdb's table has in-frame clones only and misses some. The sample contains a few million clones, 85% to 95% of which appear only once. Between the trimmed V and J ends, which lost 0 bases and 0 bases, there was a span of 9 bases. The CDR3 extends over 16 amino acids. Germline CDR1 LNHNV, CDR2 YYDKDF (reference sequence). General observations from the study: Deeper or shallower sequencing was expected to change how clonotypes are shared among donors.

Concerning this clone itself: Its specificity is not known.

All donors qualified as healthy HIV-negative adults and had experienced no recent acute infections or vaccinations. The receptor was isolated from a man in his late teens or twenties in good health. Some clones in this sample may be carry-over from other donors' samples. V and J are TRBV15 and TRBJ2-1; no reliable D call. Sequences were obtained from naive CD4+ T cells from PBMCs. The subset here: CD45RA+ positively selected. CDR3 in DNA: TGTGCCACCAGCAGAGAAACTCGGCGCTCCTACAATGAGCAGTTCTTC. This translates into CATSRETRRSYNEQFF.